These T cell receptor beta chains were read from a single sample in a study of vaccination effects on CD4 cells after COVID-19. Profiled with immunoSEQ multiplex PCR; TCRdb holds only in-frame clones, not every one. The sample has 40,000 or so clones, around 79% seen once. These TCRs' antigens remain unknown. Here the sequenced sample was CD4+ T cells from PBMCs cultured without peptide, taken before COVID-19 vaccination. The receptors were gathered from a human donor who received a COVID-19 vaccine. CDR3s include the opening cysteine and the closing phenylalanine or tryptophan. The order of the fields is J gene, V gene, D gene, clone size, CDR3 protein, CDR3 DNA. A D gene is named only where the DNA matches it firmly. Clone size is not always given. Where it is, it says once, few, many or a class for expanded clones.

TRBJ1-2 | TRBV10-3 | - | few | CAISDPGAIYGYTF | TGTGCCATCAGTGATCCAGGGGCAATCTATGGCTACACCTTC
TRBJ2-7 | TRBV7-3 | - | - | CASSLEGREQYF | TGTGCCAGCAGCTTAGAAGGCAGGGAGCAGTACTTC
TRBJ1-2 | TRBV27 | - | few | CASSPLYDYGYTF | TGTGCCAGCAGCCCACTTTACGACTATGGCTACACCTTC
TRBJ1-3 | TRBV5-5 | - | - | CASSLWISGNTIYF | TGTGCCAGCAGCTTGTGGATTTCTGGAAACACCATATATTTT
TRBJ1-5 | TRBV19 | - | - | CASRRGSQPQHF | TGTGCCAGTAGGCGGGGGAGCCAGCCCCAGCATTTT
TRBJ1-5 | TRBV5-8 | - | - | CASSHGPRAADQPQHF | TGTGCCAGCAGCCACGGCCCTCGAGCCGCCGATCAGCCCCAGCATTTT
TRBJ1-3 | TRBV2 | TRBD1 | - | CASSARTGSGNTIYF | TGTGCCAGCAGCGCCCGGACAGGCTCTGGAAACACCATATATTTT
TRBJ1-5 | TRBV4-2 | - | medium-sized | CASSQDGQFSNQPQHF | TGTGCCAGCAGCCAAGATGGGCAGTTTAGCAATCAGCCCCAGCATTTT
TRBJ1-2 | TRBV10-3 | - | - | CAISESVGGQANYGYTF | TGTGCCATCAGTGAGTCGGTAGGGGGGCAAGCTAACTATGGCTACACCTTC
TRBJ1-3 | TRBV28 | - | - | CASRTQSSGNTIYF | TGTGCCAGCAGAACACAGAGCTCTGGAAACACCATATATTTT
TRBJ2-3 | TRBV7-2 | - | - | CASSFMPSTDTQYF | TGTGCCAGCAGCTTCATGCCCAGCACAGATACGCAGTATTTT
TRBJ1-1 | TRBV4-1 | - | - | CASSQAAYSGTEAFF | TGCGCCAGCAGCCAGGCAGCTTACTCGGGGACTGAAGCTTTCTTT
TRBJ2-1 | TRBV5-8 | - | - | CASSSPAQYNEQFF | TGTGCCAGCAGCTCCCCCGCCCAGTACAATGAGCAGTTCTTC
TRBJ2-4 | TRBV27 | - | - | CASSLQGKNIQYF | TGTGCCAGCAGTTTACAGGGGAAAAACATTCAGTACTTC
TRBJ2-7 | TRBV5-4 | - | - | CASSLGQGWYYEQYF | TGTGCCAGCAGCTTGGGGCAGGGATGGTACTACGAGCAGTACTTC
TRBJ1-3 | TRBV9 | - | - | CASSRDRPESGNTIYF | TGTGCCAGCAGCAGAGACAGGCCCGAATCTGGAAACACCATATATTTT
TRBJ1-1 | TRBV4-2 | - | - | CASSQTGLAYTEAFF | TGTGCCAGCAGCCAAACAGGGCTAGCTTACACTGAAGCTTTCTTT
TRBJ2-2 | TRBV4-1 | TRBD1 | - | CASSPRRQGAAGELFF | TGCGCCAGCAGCCCCCGCAGGCAGGGGGCCGCCGGGGAGCTGTTTTTT
TRBJ2-1 | TRBV11-1 | - | few | CASSLIGPRGYNEQFF | TGTGCCAGCAGCTTAATCGGGCCGAGGGGCTACAATGAGCAGTTCTTC
TRBJ2-7 | TRBV4-2 | - | - | CASSQDSAYEQYF | TGTGCCAGCAGCCAAGATTCGGCCTACGAGCAGTACTTC
TRBJ2-2 | TRBV10-3 | TRBD1 | - | CAISVLGQGDTGELFF | TGTGCCATCAGTGTTTTAGGACAGGGCGACACCGGGGAGCTGTTTTTT
TRBJ1-6 | TRBV3-1/TRBV3-2 | - | - | CASSLTDSYNSPLHF | TGTGCCAGCAGCCTTACGGACTCATATAATTCACCCCTCCACTTT
TRBJ1-1 | TRBV2 | TRBD1 | once | CASSRGQGLDKAFF | TGTGCCAGCAGCAGGGGACAGGGACTAGATAAAGCTTTCTTT
TRBJ2-5 | TRBV11-2 | - | few | CASRSSPTQYF | TGTGCCAGCAGGTCTTCTCCGACCCAGTACTTC
TRBJ1-1 | TRBV10-2 | - | - | CASSPRGTEAFF | TGCGCCAGCAGTCCCCGGGGGACTGAAGCTTTCTTT
TRBJ1-3 | TRBV11-2 | - | - | CASSGVRSSSGNTIYF | TGTGCCAGCAGCGGAGTTAGGTCGTCCTCTGGAAACACCATATATTTT
TRBJ1-2 | TRBV28 | TRBD1 | - | CASRLQGIPYGYTF | TGTGCCAGCAGGCTACAGGGGATCCCCTATGGCTACACCTTC
TRBJ1-5 | TRBV19 | - | - | CASKVGGQPQHF | TGTGCCAGTAAAGTGGGGGGTCAGCCCCAGCATTTT
TRBJ2-5 | TRBV7-9 | - | - | CASSLVGAGRETQYF | TGTGCCAGCAGCTTAGTCGGGGCAGGGCGGGAGACCCAGTACTTC
TRBJ1-1 | TRBV7-9 | - | - | CASSLAIGGYGAFF | TGTGCCAGCAGCTTAGCCATAGGAGGGTATGGAGCTTTCTTT
TRBJ1-1 | TRBV6-9 | - | once | CASSFPGHRNTEAFF | TGTGCCAGCAGTTTCCCGGGACACCGGAACACTGAAGCTTTCTTT
TRBJ1-2 | TRBV6-5 | TRBD1 | - | CASSPGRGYGYTF | TGTGCCAGCAGCCCAGGCAGGGGGTATGGCTACACCTTC
TRBJ2-2 | TRBV3-1/TRBV3-2 | - | few | CATRRSAGELFF | TGTGCCACACGAAGGTCCGCCGGGGAGCTGTTTTTT
TRBJ2-1 | TRBV7-3 | - | once | CASSPSLGGYNEQFF | TGTGCCAGCAGCCCCAGCCTGGGGGGTTACAATGAGCAGTTCTTC
TRBJ1-1 | TRBV4-3 | - | - | CASSQRGAGTEAFF | TGCGCCAGCAGCCAAAGGGGCGCGGGCACTGAAGCTTTCTTT
TRBJ1-1 | TRBV5-1 | TRBD1 | - | CASSPRTGGNTEAFF | TGCGCCAGCAGTCCCAGGACAGGGGGGAACACTGAAGCTTTCTTT
TRBJ2-7 | TRBV10-3 | - | - | CAISDTGYYEQYF | TGTGCCATCAGTGACACAGGGTACTACGAGCAGTACTTC
TRBJ2-4 | TRBV4-3 | - | - | CASSQDSRGDIQYF | TGCGCCAGCAGCCAAGATTCTCGAGGGGACATTCAGTACTTC
TRBJ1-2 | TRBV15 | - | - | CATSRDRHRTNYGYTF | TGTGCCACCAGCAGAGACCGTCACAGGACTAACTATGGCTACACCTTC
TRBJ1-3 | TRBV5-4 | - | few | CASSYDKGRADTIYF | TGTGCCAGCAGCTACGATAAGGGGAGGGCGGACACCATATATTTT
TRBJ2-1 | TRBV2 | - | - | CASMEPWTVEQFF | TGTGCCAGCATGGAGCCCTGGACGGTTGAGCAGTTCTTC
TRBJ2-3 | TRBV18 | - | - | CASSPNKGGDTQYF | TGTGCCAGCTCACCGAACAAGGGGGGGGATACGCAGTATTTT
TRBJ2-7 | TRBV5-6 | - | - | CASSLDPTRTFEQYF | TGTGCCAGCAGCTTGGACCCGACGCGGACGTTCGAGCAGTACTTC
TRBJ1-5 | TRBV29-1 | - | - | CSVSQGGGNQPQHF | TGCAGCGTTTCTCAGGGCGGTGGCAATCAGCCCCAGCATTTT
TRBJ1-2 | TRBV28 | - | - | CASSLRGRSGYTF | TGTGCCAGCAGTTTGCGGGGACGGTCTGGCTACACCTTC
TRBJ1-2 | TRBV30 | - | - | CAWSVQVGGASGYTF | TGTGCCTGGAGTGTACAGGTCGGGGGGGCGAGTGGCTACACCTTC
TRBJ2-7 | TRBV12-3/TRBV12-4 | - | - | CASSFGAGYEQYF | TGTGCCAGCAGTTTTGGCGCGGGCTACGAGCAGTACTTC
TRBJ2-1 | TRBV18 | - | - | CASSVYNEQFF | TGTGCCAGCTCAGTCTACAATGAGCAGTTCTTC
TRBJ2-1 | TRBV5-1 | - | few | CASRPITRSLQFF | TGCGCCAGCAGACCGATTACTAGATCTTTGCAGTTCTTC
TRBJ2-3 | TRBV5-1 | TRBD2 | - | CASSPKTVGLAADTQYF | TGCGCCAGCAGCCCCAAAACCGTTGGACTAGCGGCAGATACGCAGTATTTT
TRBJ1-1 | TRBV30 | TRBD1 | - | CAWTGDRVLWNTEAFF | TGTGCCTGGACCGGGGACAGGGTTTTGTGGAACACTGAAGCTTTCTTT
TRBJ1-3 | TRBV5-1 | - | - | CASSFDYSGNTIYF | TGCGCCAGCAGCTTCGACTACTCTGGAAACACCATATATTTT
TRBJ2-3 | TRBV12-2 | - | - | CASRPLGCPTGDTQYF | TGTGCAAGTCGCCCCCTAGGGTGCCCCACGGGGGATACGCAGTATTTT
TRBJ1-5 | TRBV15 | - | - | CATSRDEWDQPQHF | TGTGCCACCAGCAGAGATGAATGGGATCAGCCCCAGCATTTT
TRBJ2-2 | TRBV21-1 | - | few | CASSPPSTGELFF | TGTGCCAGCAGCCCTCCAAGTACCGGGGAGCTGTTTTTT
TRBJ1-1 | TRBV3-1/TRBV3-2 | TRBD1 | - | CASSRPGGAGGEAFF | TGTGCCAGCAGCCGCCCAGGGGGGGCCGGGGGTGAAGCTTTCTTT
TRBJ1-6 | TRBV30 | TRBD1 | few | CAWDRGRPPLHF | TGTGCCTGGGACAGGGGGCGTCCACCCCTCCACTTT
TRBJ1-1 | TRBV20-1 | - | - | CSATGSTEAFF | TGCAGTGCTACGGGGAGCACTGAAGCTTTCTTT
TRBJ1-5 | TRBV28 | - | - | CASSFTAQPQHF | TGTGCCAGCAGTTTTACTGCGCAGCCCCAGCATTTT